The 13 T cell receptor beta chains presented below share a single source sample, sequenced in a study of human thymus T cells. Sequenced by immunoSEQ multiplex PCR; TCRdb stores in-frame clones only, minus some. This sample yields roughly 130,000 clones, of which around 95% are seen a single time; around 0.025% belongs to the top ten. Thymus tissue for the work was resected from patients undergoing corrective heart surgery. The specimen sequenced was thymus tissue. These receptors were taken from a boy in the first two years of life with a congenital heart defect but otherwise immunologically healthy.

This chain links TRBV11-2 with TRBJ1-1; D gene uncertain. V gave up 5 bases and J gave up 0 bases, with 19 bases separating them. The germline V gene encodes CDR1 SGHAT and CDR2 FQNNGV. The CDR3 is made up of 17 amino acids. DNA for the CDR3: TGTGCCAGCAGCCCGGGTGCCAGCCTCTTCATGAACACTGAAGCTTTCTTT. This encodes CASSPGASLFMNTEAFF.

The chain recombines TRBV6-6 with TRBJ2-1; 11 positions match TRBD1. Germline CDR1 is MNHNY and CDR2 is SVGAGI (reference sequence). There are 15 residues in the CDR3. V trimming: 6 bases; J trimming: 6 bases; junction bases outside the gene matches: 7. The CDR3: CASRYRTGGSNEQFF. The CDR3 DNA sequence: TGTGCCAGCAGGTACCGGACAGGGGGCTCCAATGAGCAGTTCTTC.

This rearrangement joins TRBV19 to TRBJ1-1; TRBD1 might be the D (6 bases). CDR1 is LNHDA and CDR2 is SQIVND in the germline V gene (reference sequence). V was trimmed by 2 bases and J by 0 bases, leaving 16 bases between them. This CDR3 region has 17 residues. The CDR3 DNA sequence: TGTGCCAGTAGTATATCGGCCCTACAGGGAATGAACACTGAAGCTTTCTTT. Protein product: CASSISALQGMNTEAFF.

This chain uses TRBV19 with TRBJ2-1; D may be TRBD2 (6 bases). This CDR3 comprises 16 residues. Germline V gene sequence: CDR1 LNHDA, CDR2 SQIVND (reference sequence). Trimming pared 1 base from V and 6 bases from J, leaving 16 bases between. The CDR3 sequence: CASSIALAGLFNEQFF. The CDR3 DNA is TGTGCCAGTAGTATAGCCCTCGCGGGGTTATTCAATGAGCAGTTCTTC.

This clone was seen once. J is TRBJ2-7 and V is TRBV7-2; D is ambiguous. The ends were cut back, 1 base at V and 5 bases at J, with 6 bases in the middle. The CDR3 runs 12 residues. CDR1 is SGHTA, CDR2 FQGNSA, per germline. CDR3 loop: CASSLGQDEQYF. The CDR3 nucleotides are TGTGCCAGCAGCTTAGGGCAGGACGAGCAGTACTTC. The complete variable domain, with remaining parts taken from reference TRBV7-2 and TRBJ2-7, reads GAGVSQSPSNKVTEKGKDVELRCDPISGHTALYWYRQSLGQGLEFLIYFQGNSAPDKSGLPSDRFSAERTGGSVSTLTIQRTQQEDSAVYLCASSLGQDEQYFGPGTRLTVT.

The V gene is TRBV27, the J gene TRBJ2-2, with 9 nucleotides matching TRBD2. The V gene end was trimmed by 3 bases and the J gene end by 0 bases; junction bases not matched to a gene: 5. The CDR3 totals 17 residues. CDR1 MNHEY and CDR2 SMNVEV come from the germline V gene (reference sequence). Written as DNA, the CDR3 is TGTGCCAGCAGTTTTGTAGCGGGGGCCTCGAACACCGGGGAGCTGTTTTTT. Its translation is CASSFVAGASNTGELFF.

This clone was observed a few times. The genes are TRBV5-1 and TRBJ2-2, with 8 bases identical to TRBD2. V lost 2 bases to trimming and J lost 5 bases; unmatched junction nucleotides: 2. Looked up from germline, CDR1 is SGHRS and CDR2 is YFSETQ. CDR3 size: 14 residues. CDR3 amino acids: CASSLGGGTGELFF. CDR3 DNA sequence: TGCGCCAGCAGCTTAGGCGGGGGGACCGGGGAGCTGTTTTTT. Together with reference TRBV5-1 and TRBJ2-2, the CDR3 gives the full variable domain: KAGVTQTPRYLIKTRGQQVTLSCSPISGHRSVSWYQQTPGQGLQFLFEYFSETQRNKGNFPGRFSGRQFSNSRSEMNVSTLELGDSALYLCASSLGGGTGELFFGEGSRLTVL.

V is TRBV10-2 and J is TRBJ2-3; TRBD1 might be the D (6 bases). CDR3 size: 15 residues. V lost 3 bases and J 2 bases, leaving 12 bases between the germline ends. CDR1 is WSHSY, CDR2 SAAADI, per germline. Written as DNA, the CDR3 is TGCGCCAGCAGTGAAGTACAGGGCTTCACAGATACGCAGTATTTT. Translation gives CASSEVQGFTDTQYF.

The rearrangement uses TRBV4-2 and TRBJ2-1, with D unresolved. The CDR3 runs to 19 residues. Trimming cost V 0 bases and J 0 bases, with 18 bases left between them. Germline assignment: CDR1 LGHNA and CDR2 YNFKEQ. The CDR3 DNA reads TGTGCCAGCAGCCAAGACCGTTTGAAGCTTTTGAGCTCCTACAATGAGCAGTTCTTC. Its protein is CASSQDRLKLLSSYNEQFF.

The chain employs TRBV7-2 and TRBJ2-7; D is uncertain. Germline CDR1 reads SGHTA; CDR2 reads FQGNSA. CDR3 size: 13 residues. The V gene lost 1 base and the J gene lost 2 bases, with 6 bases spanning the gap. The CDR3 coding sequence is TGTGCCAGCAGCTTAGAGGTCCCCTACGAGCAGTACTTC. Its protein product is CASSLEVPYEQYF.

This rearrangement joins TRBV7-2 to TRBJ1-2; D possibly corresponds to TRBD1 (6 bases). The CDR3 covers 16 residues. V lost 5 bases and J 4 bases, leaving 20 bases between the germline ends. Germline lookup yields CDR1 SGHTA and CDR2 FQGNSA. The CDR3: CASSRTDVPGVYGYTF. DNA of the CDR3: TGTGCCAGCAGCCGAACTGACGTTCCAGGGGTCTATGGCTACACCTTC.

V gene TRBV21-1 combines with J gene TRBJ1-6; TRBD1, the table's D call, was not compared with the DNA. TRBV21-1 is marked as a pseudogene. This CDR3 comprises 15 residues. CDR3 residues: CASSNRGFYNSPLHF. The CDR3 bases are TGTGCCAGCAGCAACAGGGGGTTTTATAATTCACCCCTCCACTTT.

The J gene is TRBJ2-7, the V gene TRBV27; D perhaps matches TRBD2 (5 bases). Germline V gene lookup returns CDR1 MNHEY and CDR2 SMNVEV (reference sequence). Trimming cost V 3 bases and J 7 bases, with 22 bases left between them. The CDR3 contains 16 residues. The CDR3 is CASSLHASRGGEEQYF. In DNA, the CDR3 is TGTGCCAGCAGTTTGCACGCGTCCCGGGGTGGAGAAGAGCAGTACTTC.